This is a list of T cell receptor beta chains from one sample in a study of T cell clones after liver transplantation. TCRdb keeps only in-frame clones here, not all; method: immunoSEQ multiplex PCR. The sample lists about 70,000 clones, about 80% seen once, with 0.65% to 0.85% in the top ten. The source material was CD4+ T cells from blood, sampled 12 months after liver transplant. The receptors come from a human patient who received a liver transplant. A share of the T cells may be of graft donor origin. Each CDR3 is given with its conserved first and last residue. The D gene is left open where the match is weak. Rows give clone size only sometimes, using once, few, many, or a class for an expanded clone.

j_call,v_call,d_call,cdr3_length,clone_size,cdr3_nt,cdr3_aa
TRBJ2-1,TRBV7-8,-,16,-,TGTGCCAGCAGCTTCCCACCGGGAAAATCTTACAATGAGCAGTTCTTC,CASSFPPGKSYNEQFF
TRBJ2-7,TRBV29-1,-,12,-,TGCAGCGTTGGTCACGACCCCTACGAGCAGTACTTC,CSVGHDPYEQYF
TRBJ2-4,TRBV29-1,TRBD1,14,-,TGCAGCGGACTGACAGGGGGGGCCAAAAACATTCAGTACTTC,CSGLTGGAKNIQYF
TRBJ1-1,TRBV29-1,-,14,-,TGCAGCCATCGCCATCCAACAGGGAACACTGAAGCTTTCTTT,CSHRHPTGNTEAFF
TRBJ2-2,TRBV28,-,13,few,TGTGCCAGCAGCTCAACTAGGGTAGAGGAGCTGTTTTTT,CASSSTRVEELFF
TRBJ2-7,TRBV28,-,15,-,TGTGCCAGCAGGCCCTACGGTACGGGAACGGGCGAGCAGTACTTC,CASRPYGTGTGEQYF
TRBJ1-1,TRBV7-2,TRBD1,16,once,TGTGCCAGCCGAGGTGGGACAGTAGGGATGAACACTGAAGCTTTCTTT,CASRGGTVGMNTEAFF
TRBJ2-5,TRBV4-1,TRBD2,16,-,TGCGCCAGCAGCCAACCAACTAGCGGGACGGGGGAGACCCAGTACTTC,CASSQPTSGTGETQYF
TRBJ1-2,TRBV28,TRBD1,16,-,TGTGCCAGCAGTCGACGGGGCAGGGGGCCCAACTATGGCTACACCTTC,CASSRRGRGPNYGYTF
TRBJ1-2,TRBV27,TRBD1,15,-,TGTGCCAGCAGTTTAGGCACGGGACAGGGGCTAGGCTACACCTTC,CASSLGTGQGLGYTF
TRBJ2-5,TRBV2,TRBD2,17,once,TGTGCCAGCAGTGAAGCCAAGGTAGCGGGAGCTTCAGAGACCCAGTACTTC,CASSEAKVAGASETQYF
TRBJ2-5,TRBV19,-,12,-,TGTGCCACAGTCTCACAAGGAGAGACCCAGTACTTC,CATVSQGETQYF
TRBJ2-7,TRBV2,TRBD1,14,-,TGTGCCAGCTGTAAAGGGACAGGGAACTACGAGCAGTACTTC,CASCKGTGNYEQYF
TRBJ2-7,TRBV29-1,TRBD1,14,few,TGCAGCGCTGGCCGGGACAGGGATTTCGACGAGCAGTACTTC,CSAGRDRDFDEQYF
TRBJ1-2,TRBV5-6,TRBD1,17,-,TGTGCCAGCAGCTTGGAGTCGGGACAGGGTGGACTGGGTGGCTACACCTTC,CASSLESGQGGLGGYTF
TRBJ2-3,TRBV7-2,-,16,-,TGTGCCAGCAGCTTACCGTCTGGGCGCCATACAGATACGCAGTATTTT,CASSLPSGRHTDTQYF
TRBJ2-5,TRBV18,TRBD2,17,-,TGTGCCAGCTCACCACCGCCTTTAGGAGCGGGAAGGGAGACCCAGTACTTC,CASSPPPLGAGRETQYF
TRBJ1-2,TRBV27,-,14,few,TGTGCCAGCAGTTTAAGTGGGGGGCCGAGGGGCTACACCTTC,CASSLSGGPRGYTF
TRBJ1-3,TRBV5-4,-,13,-,TGTGCCAGCAGCAGGGACACCCGAAACACCATATATTTT,CASSRDTRNTIYF
TRBJ2-3,TRBV7-3,-,13,-,TGTGCCAGCAGCTTAGTGAGCACAGATACGCAGTATTTT,CASSLVSTDTQYF
TRBJ2-7,TRBV11-2,-,16,-,TGTGCCAGCAGCGTACCTCTAGCTCGAGTTACCTACGAGCAGTACTTC,CASSVPLARVTYEQYF
TRBJ1-5,TRBV4-1,-,16,-,TGCGCCAGCAGCTTTTCAGGGGTCGGAGGCAATCAGCCCCAGCATTTT,CASSFSGVGGNQPQHF
TRBJ2-5,TRBV6-5,TRBD1,13,few,TGTGCCAGCACTGGGACAGGGAGAGAGACCCAGTACTTC,CASTGTGRETQYF
TRBJ1-3,TRBV4-1,TRBD1,16,once,TGCGCCAGCAGCCACAACGCAGGGGGCAGTGGAAACACCATATATTTT,CASSHNAGGSGNTIYF
TRBJ2-1,TRBV5-4,-,14,once,TGTGCCAGCAGCTTACTAAGTTCCTACAATGAGCAGTTCTTC,CASSLLSSYNEQFF
TRBJ1-1,TRBV19,-,14,-,TGTGCCAGTAGTATTGGGGATGTAAGTACTGAAGCTTTCTTT,CASSIGDVSTEAFF
TRBJ2-1,TRBV6-5,TRBD2,14,-,TGTGCCAGCAGGCCGGGGGGGCGGAGGAATGAGCAGTTCTTC,CASRPGGRRNEQFF
TRBJ2-1,TRBV7-2,-,15,few,TGTGCCAGCAGCTTAGGTACGGGGCCCTACAATGAGCAGTTCTTC,CASSLGTGPYNEQFF
TRBJ2-7,TRBV5-1,-,15,-,TGCGCCAGCAGCTTGGCCTTTGGGAGATCCTACGAGCAGTACTTC,CASSLAFGRSYEQYF
TRBJ1-3,TRBV9,-,15,-,TGTGCCAGCAGCGTACAGGGGTTCCTTGGAAACACCATATATTTT,CASSVQGFLGNTIYF
TRBJ1-1,TRBV11-2,-,13,-,TGTGCCAGCCCGCCCCGTAGGAACACTGAAGCTTTCTTT,CASPPRRNTEAFF
TRBJ2-7,TRBV15,TRBD1,15,few,TGTGCCACCAGCAGAGCCGGACAGGGGAACTACGAGCAGTACTTC,CATSRAGQGNYEQYF
TRBJ2-6,TRBV7-2,-,15,-,TGTGCCAGCAGCTTAGCGACCGGGTCCGACTCCGTCCTGACTTTC,CASSLATGSDSVLTF
TRBJ2-1,TRBV5-1,-,15,-,TGCGCCAGCAGCTTAAGAGGGGACTCCTACAATGAGCAGTTCTTC,CASSLRGDSYNEQFF
TRBJ2-2,TRBV7-3,-,16,-,TGTGCCAGCAGCGACCGGGCCTTCGGTAGGACCGGGGAGCTGTTTTTT,CASSDRAFGRTGELFF
TRBJ2-7,TRBV25-1,TRBD1,13,-,TGTGCCAGTTCCCGGGACAGCGCCTACGAGCAGTACTTC,CASSRDSAYEQYF
TRBJ2-3,TRBV11-2,TRBD2,13,-,TGTGCCAGCAGCTTAGATCGGGAGGAGACGCAGTATTTT,CASSLDREETQYF
TRBJ2-1,TRBV10-3,TRBD2,17,-,TGTGCCATCAGTGAACCCGGACTAGCGGGAGGTGTCAATGAGCAGTTCTTC,CAISEPGLAGGVNEQFF
TRBJ2-1,TRBV29-1,-,11,-,TGCAGCGTTATGGGATTAAATGAGCAGTTCTTC,CSVMGLNEQFF
TRBJ1-1,TRBV5-1,-,17,-,TGCGCCAGCAGCTCTACTCCGGGGTCCCTCCCAGACACTGAAGCTTTCTTT,CASSSTPGSLPDTEAFF
TRBJ1-1,TRBV5-4,-,15,-,TGTGCCAGCAGCTCGTACGGGCCCGGGAACACTGAAGCTTTCTTT,CASSSYGPGNTEAFF
TRBJ1-2,TRBV2,-,14,-,TGTGCCAGCAGTGGGGACGTAGGGTACTATGGCTACACCTTC,CASSGDVGYYGYTF
TRBJ2-3,TRBV5-1,-,14,-,TGCGCCAGCAGCTCCTCAGGGGAAACAGATACGCAGTATTTT,CASSSSGETDTQYF
TRBJ1-3,TRBV6-6,-,15,-,TGTGCCAGCAGCGACTCGGGGGGCTGGGGGGACACCATATATTTT,CASSDSGGWGDTIYF
TRBJ2-1,TRBV9,-,17,-,TGTGCCAGCAGCGTAGCTTCAGCAGGGGGGCGGCGAAATGAGCAGTTCTTC,CASSVASAGGRRNEQFF
TRBJ2-7,TRBV4-1,TRBD2,19,-,TGCGCCAGCAGCCACCGACTAGCGGGTTTATACGGGGACTCCTACGAGCAGTACTTC,CASSHRLAGLYGDSYEQYF
TRBJ2-3,TRBV10-3,TRBD2,15,once,TGTGCCATCGCCCGGGACAGCGGGAGGGCAAATACGCAGTATTTT,CAIARDSGRANTQYF
TRBJ2-1,TRBV7-9,-,17,-,TGTGCCAGCAGCTCCTCCGTCGGCCTTTTGATGGACAATGAGCAGTTCTTC,CASSSSVGLLMDNEQFF
TRBJ1-5,TRBV5-1,-,14,-,TGCGCCAGCAGCCGGGACGGTGATGATCAGCCCCAGCATTTT,CASSRDGDDQPQHF
TRBJ2-7,TRBV5-4,-,14,-,TGTGCCAGCAGCTTGGGGAGGAGCTCCTACGAGCAGTACTTC,CASSLGRSSYEQYF
TRBJ2-7,TRBV30,-,12,-,TGTGCCTGGAGAGGGCAGACCTACGAGCAGTACTTC,CAWRGQTYEQYF
TRBJ2-6,TRBV28,TRBD2,17,once,TGTGCCAGCAGTTTATATTCGGGGGGTGCTGGGGCCAACGTCCTGACTTTC,CASSLYSGGAGANVLTF
TRBJ2-3,TRBV5-4,TRBD2,17,-,TGTGCCAGCAGCTTGGTATCTAGCGGATACATCACAGATACGCAGTATTTT,CASSLVSSGYITDTQYF
TRBJ1-2,TRBV7-2,-,14,-,TGTGCCAGCAGCTTAGCAGCCAGGGATGGTGGCTACACCTTC,CASSLAARDGGYTF
TRBJ2-2,TRBV7-2,-,12,-,TGTGCCAGCAGCCTAGGGGTGGGGGAGCTGTTTTTT,CASSLGVGELFF
TRBJ1-1,TRBV11-2,TRBD1,14,-,TGTGCCAGCAGCTCCCAAGGGGGCAACACTGAAGCTTTCTTT,CASSSQGGNTEAFF
TRBJ1-4,TRBV28,-,14,-,TGTGCCAGCAGCCGACCGGTAGGGGATGAAAAACTGTTTTTT,CASSRPVGDEKLFF